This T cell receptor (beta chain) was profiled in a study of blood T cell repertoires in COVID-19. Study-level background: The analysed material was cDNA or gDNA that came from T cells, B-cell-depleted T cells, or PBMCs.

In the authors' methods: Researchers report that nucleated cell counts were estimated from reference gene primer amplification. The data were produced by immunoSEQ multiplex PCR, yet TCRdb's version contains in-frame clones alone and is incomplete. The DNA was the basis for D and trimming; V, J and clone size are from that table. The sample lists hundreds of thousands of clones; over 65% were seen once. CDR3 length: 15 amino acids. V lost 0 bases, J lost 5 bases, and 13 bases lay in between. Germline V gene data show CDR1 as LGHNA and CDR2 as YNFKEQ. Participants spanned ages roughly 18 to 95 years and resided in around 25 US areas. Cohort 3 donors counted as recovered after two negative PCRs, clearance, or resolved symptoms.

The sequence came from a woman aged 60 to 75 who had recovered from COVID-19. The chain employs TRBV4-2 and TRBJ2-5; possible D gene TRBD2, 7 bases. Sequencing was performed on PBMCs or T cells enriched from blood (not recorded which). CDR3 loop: CASSQDGGARETQYF. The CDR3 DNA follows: TGTGCCAGCAGCCAAGATGGGGGGGCGCGGGAGACCCAGTACTTC.